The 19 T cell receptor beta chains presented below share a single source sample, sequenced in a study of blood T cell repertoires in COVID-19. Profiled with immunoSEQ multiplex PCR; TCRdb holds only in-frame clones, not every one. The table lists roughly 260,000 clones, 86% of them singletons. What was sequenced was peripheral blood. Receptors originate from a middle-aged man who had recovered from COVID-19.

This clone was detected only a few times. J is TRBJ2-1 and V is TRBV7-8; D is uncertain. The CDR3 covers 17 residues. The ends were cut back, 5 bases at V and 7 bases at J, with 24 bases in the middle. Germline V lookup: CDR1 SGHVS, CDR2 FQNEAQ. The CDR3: CASSPRGASAVRNEQFF. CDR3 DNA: TGTGCCAGCAGCCCGCGAGGCGCCTCGGCCGTCCGGAATGAGCAGTTCTTC.

CDR3 loop: CASSSLGLAGGTSYNEQFF. The CDR3 DNA reads as TGCGCCAGCAGCTCGCTAGGACTAGCGGGAGGGACCTCCTACAATGAGCAGTTCTTC. The V and J genes are TRBV5-1 and TRBJ2-1, with 15 bases that match TRBD2. V shed 3 bases and J 0 bases; nucleotides not matched to a gene: 7. Germline CDR1 and CDR2: SGHRS and YFSETQ. The CDR3 covers 19 residues.

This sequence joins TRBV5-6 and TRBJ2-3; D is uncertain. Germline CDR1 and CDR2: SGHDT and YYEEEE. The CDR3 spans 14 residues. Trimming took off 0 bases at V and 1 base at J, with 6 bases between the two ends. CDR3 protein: CASSLGGGTDTQYF. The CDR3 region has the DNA TGTGCCAGCAGCTTGGGCGGTGGCACAGATACGCAGTATTTT.

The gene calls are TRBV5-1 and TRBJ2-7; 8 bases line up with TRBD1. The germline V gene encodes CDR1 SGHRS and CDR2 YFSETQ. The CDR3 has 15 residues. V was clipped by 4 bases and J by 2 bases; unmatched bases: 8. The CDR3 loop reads CASSGSTGVPYEQYF. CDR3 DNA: TGCGCCAGCAGCGGGTCGACAGGGGTTCCCTACGAGCAGTACTTC.

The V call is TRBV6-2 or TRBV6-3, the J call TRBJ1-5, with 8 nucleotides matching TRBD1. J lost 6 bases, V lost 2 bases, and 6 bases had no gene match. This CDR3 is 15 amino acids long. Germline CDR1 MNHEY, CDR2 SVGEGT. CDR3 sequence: CASSYQAGGSQPQHF. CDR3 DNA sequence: TGTGCCAGCAGTTACCAGGCAGGGGGCAGTCAGCCCCAGCATTTT.

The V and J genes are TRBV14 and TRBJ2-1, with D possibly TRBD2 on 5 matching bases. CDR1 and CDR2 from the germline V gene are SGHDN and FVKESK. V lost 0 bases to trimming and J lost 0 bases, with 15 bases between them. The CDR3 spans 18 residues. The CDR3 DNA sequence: TGTGCCAGCAGCCAAGAAAAAGCCCGCGGAGGCTCCTACAATGAGCAGTTCTTC. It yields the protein CASSQEKARGGSYNEQFF.

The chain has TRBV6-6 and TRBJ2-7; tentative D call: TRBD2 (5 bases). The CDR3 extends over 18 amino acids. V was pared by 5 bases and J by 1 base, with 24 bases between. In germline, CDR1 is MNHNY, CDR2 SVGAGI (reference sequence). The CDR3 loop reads CASSLRRTNQGKSYEQYF. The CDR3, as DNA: TGTGCCAGCAGTCTACGGAGGACCAACCAAGGCAAGTCCTACGAGCAGTACTTC.

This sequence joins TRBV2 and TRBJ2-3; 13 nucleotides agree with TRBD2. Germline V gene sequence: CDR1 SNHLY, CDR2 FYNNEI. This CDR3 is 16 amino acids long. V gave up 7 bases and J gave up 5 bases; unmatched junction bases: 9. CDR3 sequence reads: CASTIPGLAGRDTQYF. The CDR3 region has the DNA TGTGCCAGCACCATCCCGGGACTAGCGGGGAGAGATACGCAGTATTTT.

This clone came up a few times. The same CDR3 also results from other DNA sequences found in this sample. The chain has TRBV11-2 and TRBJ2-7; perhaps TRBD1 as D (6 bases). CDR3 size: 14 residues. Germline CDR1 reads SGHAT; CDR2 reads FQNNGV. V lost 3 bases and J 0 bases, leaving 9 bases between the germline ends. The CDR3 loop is CASSFSRGSYEQYF. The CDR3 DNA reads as TGTGCCAGCAGCTTTAGCAGGGGCTCCTACGAGCAGTACTTC.

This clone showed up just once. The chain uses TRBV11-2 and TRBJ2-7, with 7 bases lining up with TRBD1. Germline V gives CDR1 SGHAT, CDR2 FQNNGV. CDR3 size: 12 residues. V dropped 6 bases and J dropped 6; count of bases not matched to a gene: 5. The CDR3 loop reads CASRPQGPEQYF. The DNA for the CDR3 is TGTGCCAGCAGGCCACAGGGGCCCGAGCAGTACTTC.

The CDR3 nucleotides are TGTGCCAGCAAGGAAGGCGGGTGGGCGTGGACAGATACGCAGTATTTT. Its translation is CASKEGGWAWTDTQYF. The rearrangement uses TRBV2 and TRBJ2-3; tentatively, D is TRBD2 (5 bases). The CDR3 is 16 amino acids. Germline V gene sequence: CDR1 SNHLY, CDR2 FYNNEI. V lost 7 bases, J lost 3 bases, and 20 bases lay in between.

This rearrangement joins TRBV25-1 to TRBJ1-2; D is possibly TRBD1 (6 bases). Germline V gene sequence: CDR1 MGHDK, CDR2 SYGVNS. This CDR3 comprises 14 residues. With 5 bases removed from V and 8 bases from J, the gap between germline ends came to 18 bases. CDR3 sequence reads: CASSTGSPAEGYTF. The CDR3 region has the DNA TGTGCCAGCAGTACAGGGTCGCCCGCGGAGGGCTACACCTTC.

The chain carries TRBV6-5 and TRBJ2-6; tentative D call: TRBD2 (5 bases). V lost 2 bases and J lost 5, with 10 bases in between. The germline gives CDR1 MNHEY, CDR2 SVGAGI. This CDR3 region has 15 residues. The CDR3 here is CASSYEGSRANVLTF. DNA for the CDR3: TGTGCCAGCAGTTACGAGGGTTCAAGGGCCAACGTCCTGACTTTC.

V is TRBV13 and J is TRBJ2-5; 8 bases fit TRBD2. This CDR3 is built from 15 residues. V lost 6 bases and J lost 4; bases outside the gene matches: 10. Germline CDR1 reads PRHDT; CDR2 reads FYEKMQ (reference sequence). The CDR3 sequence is CASSLSGSGGETQYF. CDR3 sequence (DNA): TGTGCCAGCAGTTTAAGCGGGAGTGGCGGAGAGACCCAGTACTTC.

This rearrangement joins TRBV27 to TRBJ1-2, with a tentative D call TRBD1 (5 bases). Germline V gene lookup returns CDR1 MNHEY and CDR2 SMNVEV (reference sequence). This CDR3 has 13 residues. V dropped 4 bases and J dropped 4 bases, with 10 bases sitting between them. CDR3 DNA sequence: TGTGCCAGCAGTTACAGGAAGTCCTATGGCTACACCTTC. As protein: CASSYRKSYGYTF.

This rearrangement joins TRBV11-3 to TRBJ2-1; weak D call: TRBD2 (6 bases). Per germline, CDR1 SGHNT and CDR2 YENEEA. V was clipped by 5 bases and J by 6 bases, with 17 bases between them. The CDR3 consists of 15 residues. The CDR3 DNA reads TGTGCCAGCAGCCCGGGAGATTTAGTATCCAATGAGCAGTTCTTC. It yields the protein CASSPGDLVSNEQFF.

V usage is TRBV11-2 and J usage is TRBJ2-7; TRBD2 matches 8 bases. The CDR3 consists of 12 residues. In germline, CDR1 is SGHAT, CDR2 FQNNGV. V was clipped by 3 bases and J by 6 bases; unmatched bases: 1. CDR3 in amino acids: CASSFSGAEQYF. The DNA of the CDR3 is TGTGCCAGCAGCTTTAGCGGGGCCGAGCAGTACTTC.

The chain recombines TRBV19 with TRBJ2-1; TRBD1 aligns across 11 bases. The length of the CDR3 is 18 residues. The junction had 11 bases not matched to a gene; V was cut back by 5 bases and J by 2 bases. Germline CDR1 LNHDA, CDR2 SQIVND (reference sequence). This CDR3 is CASSSGTGGNLAYNEQFF. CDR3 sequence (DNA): TGTGCCAGTAGTTCCGGGACAGGGGGTAACTTAGCCTACAATGAGCAGTTCTTC.

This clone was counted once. The CDR3 nucleotides read TGTGCAAGTCGCTTAGCCCCGTCCGCCGCGACAGGGGGCGTAGATGAAAAACTGTTTTTT. As protein: CASRLAPSAATGGVDEKLFF. The chain carries TRBV12-2 and TRBJ1-4; the D call TRBD1 from the table was never checked on the DNA. TRBV12-2 constitutes a pseudogene. This CDR3 has 20 amino acids.